A single sample gave rise to the 2 T cell receptor beta chains below, sequenced in a study of shared clonotypes between healthy human individuals. Profiled with immunoSEQ multiplex PCR; TCRdb holds only in-frame clones, not every one. The table shows 900,000 to 1,200,000 clones, with around 78% occurring only once. The sequenced sample was memory CD4+ T cells from PBMCs. The subset was: CD45RA-negative fraction. These receptors were collected from a man younger than 35 in good health. Some clones in this sample may be carry-over from other donors' samples.

This chain links TRBV7-7 with TRBJ2-1; 8 positions agree with TRBD2. The CDR3 is 13 residues long. The germline CDR1 and CDR2 sequences are SSHAT and FNYEAQ (reference sequence). V shed 5 bases, J shed 8 bases, and the junction held 5 bases outside the gene matches. For the CDR3, the DNA is TGTGCCAGCAGCATCAGCGGGAGTGATGAGCAGTTCTTC. Translation gives CASSISGSDEQFF.

The V call is TRBV10-3, the J call TRBJ1-3; 8 nucleotides match TRBD1. Per the germline V gene, CDR1 is ENHRY and CDR2 is SYGVKD. The CDR3 loop spans 18 amino acids. Trimming removed 4 bases from V and 0 bases from J; junction bases left unmatched: 11. CDR3 region: CAISVGQGQKSSGNTIYF. CDR3 nucleotides: TGTGCCATCAGTGTCGGACAGGGCCAGAAAAGCTCTGGAAACACCATATATTTT.